This TCR beta chain was sequenced during a study of cytomegalovirus exposure and HLA in healthy donors. CDR3 length: 16 residues. The J segment lost 2 bases and the V segment lost 0 bases, leaving 5 bases of the junction unmatched. The germline gives CDR1 SGDLS, CDR2 YYNGEE. With 60 Vbeta and 13 Jbeta primers, the PCR was carried out. Using immunoSEQ multiplex PCR, the repertoire was profiled, and TCRdb retains in-frame clones only, with some absent. The table records 250,000 to 350,000 clones, about 90% of them present only once. Sequenced material: PBMCs. The source is a woman younger than 35 in good health and CMV-seronegative. This chain uses TRBV9 with TRBJ2-5; 9 bases line up with TRBD2. In nucleotides, the CDR3 is TGTGCCAGCAGCGTAGACGTAGCGGGGGTTCAAGAGACCCAGTACTTC. This sequence encodes CASSVDVAGVQETQYF.